Each of the 21 T cell receptor beta chains below was sequenced from the same sample in a study of T cell changes during pregnancy in multiple sclerosis. Sequenced by immunoSEQ multiplex PCR; TCRdb stores in-frame clones only, minus some. This sample carries under 80,000 clones, 88% of them seen once, and the ten largest clones take less than 2%. Sample: peripheral blood, taken in the first trimester of pregnancy. These receptor sequences come from a female donor with multiple sclerosis, enrolled in a pregnancy study.

About this clone: Other DNA sequences in this sample translate to the same CDR3. The rearrangement links TRBV19 to TRBJ1-2; D is uncertain. The V and J ends lost 2 bases and 4 bases respectively, with 5 bases between them. The CDR3 length is 12 residues. CDR1 and CDR2 from the germline V gene are LNHDA and SQIVND (reference sequence). CDR3 sequence reads: CASSIKRYGYTF. The CDR3 nucleotides read TGTGCCAGTAGTATAAAGCGCTATGGCTACACCTTC.

With respect to this clone: Other DNA variants within this sample encode the same CDR3. V and J are TRBV7-2 and TRBJ2-7; 7 bases line up with TRBD1. Germline V gene lookup returns CDR1 SGHTA and CDR2 FQGNSA. This CDR3 is built from 15 residues. V dropped 6 bases and J dropped 5; count of bases not matched to a gene: 13. The CDR3, as DNA: TGTGCCAGCAGTTCGGACAGGATAACCATCCACGAGCAGTACTTC. It is translated as CASSSDRITIHEQYF.

In this sample, this clone turned up a few times. The chain employs TRBV6-5 and TRBJ1-1; the match to TRBD1 covers 10 bases. Germline trimming cut 6 bases from V and 4 bases from J; bases unmatched to any gene: 2. The germline CDR1 and CDR2 sequences are MNHEY and SVGAGI. The CDR3 sequence is 13 residues long. In DNA form, the CDR3 reads TGTGCCAGCAGCCGGACAGGGGGCACTGAAGCTTTCTTT. It codes for CASSRTGGTEAFF.

The V call is TRBV19, the J call TRBJ2-7; TRBD1 agrees at 9 bases. From germline, CDR1 is LNHDA and CDR2 SQIVND (reference sequence). Germline trimming cut 5 bases from V and 5 bases from J; bases unmatched to any gene: 13. The CDR3 spans 16 residues. The CDR3 loop reads CASSLLTGGIANEQYF. In DNA, the CDR3 is TGTGCCAGTAGTCTACTCACAGGGGGCATAGCCAACGAGCAGTACTTC.

The chain recombines TRBV2 with TRBJ1-1; TRBD1 agrees at 9 bases. Unmatched junction bases numbered 5, after V lost 5 bases and J lost 1 base. The CDR3 runs 15 residues. Germline assignment: CDR1 SNHLY and CDR2 FYNNEI. The CDR3 sequence is CASSKGQGKNTEAFF. CDR3 nucleotides: TGTGCCAGCAGTAAGGGACAGGGCAAGAACACTGAAGCTTTCTTT.

This clone was seen more than once but under ten times. The chain employs TRBV2 and TRBJ2-7; TRBD1 agrees at 9 bases. Germline-derived CDR1 and CDR2 are SNHLY and FYNNEI. The length of the CDR3 is 13 residues. Germline trimming cut 5 bases from V and 5 bases from J; bases unmatched to any gene: 4. The CDR3 sequence: CASSTGTGNEQYF. DNA of the CDR3: TGTGCCAGCAGTACCGGGACAGGGAACGAGCAGTACTTC.

This clone has more than one count but fewer than ten. The chain links TRBV6-4 to TRBJ2-3, with a weak D call TRBD1 (5 bases). Germline CDR1 MRHNA, CDR2 SNTAGT. The CDR3 extends over 14 amino acids. Trimming shortened V by 3 bases and J by 2 bases, and 9 bases separated the two germline ends. For the CDR3, the DNA is TGTGCCAGCAGTGAAGGCAGGGACACAGATACGCAGTATTTT. Translated, it gives CASSEGRDTDTQYF.

CDR3 coding DNA: TGTGCCAGCAGCTCGGGACAGATCAATACCTACGAGCAGTACTTC. Its protein is CASSSGQINTYEQYF. The gene calls are TRBV5-6 and TRBJ2-7, with 7 bases aligning to TRBD1. Germline V gives CDR1 SGHDT, CDR2 YYEEEE. The CDR3 totals 15 residues. The trim removed 3 bases at V and 2 bases at J, leaving 8 bases unmatched. Variable domain in full (rest from reference TRBV5-6 and TRBJ2-7): DAGVTQSPTHLIKTRGQQVTLRCSPKSGHDTVSWYQQALGQGPQFIFQYYEEEERQRGNFPDRFSGHQFPNYSSELNVNALLLGDSALYLCASSSGQINTYEQYFGPGTRLTVT.

The V call is TRBV4-3, the J call TRBJ2-1; 7 bases align to TRBD1. Germline lookup yields CDR1 LGHNA and CDR2 YSLEER. CDR3 size: 15 residues. Trimming cost V 3 bases and J 5 bases; bases outside gene matches: 7. Written as DNA, the CDR3 is TGCGCCAGCAGCCACGGGACAGAGTTCAACAATGAGCAGTTCTTC. Protein sequence: CASSHGTEFNNEQFF.

This clone was seen just once. The chain joins TRBV6-5 to TRBJ1-2; D is undetermined. The CDR3 length is 15 residues. Per the germline V gene, CDR1 is MNHEY and CDR2 is SVGAGI. Between the trimmed V and J ends, which lost 2 bases and 4 bases, there was a span of 14 bases. The CDR3 loop is CASSYGLVRGYGYTF. The DNA of the CDR3 is TGTGCCAGCAGTTACGGATTGGTTCGGGGCTATGGCTACACCTTC.

Written as DNA, the CDR3 is TGTGCCAGCAGCCCTACCCCTCCGAGACAGGGGGCAGATACGCAGTATTTT. This sequence encodes CASSPTPPRQGADTQYF. The chain couples TRBV7-6 to TRBJ2-3; 9 nucleotides agree with TRBD1. The CDR3 totals 17 residues. V lost 5 bases and J lost 4; bases outside the gene matches: 13. From germline, CDR1 is SGHVS and CDR2 FNYEAQ.

The rearrangement links TRBV28 to TRBJ1-1, with 8 bases fitting TRBD1. Germline V gives CDR1 MDHEN, CDR2 SYDVKM. The CDR3 sequence is 15 residues long. J gave up 1 base and V 6 bases, and 7 bases lay outside the gene matches. This CDR3 is CASSPKTGGNTEAFF. CDR3 DNA sequence: TGTGCCAGCAGCCCAAAAACAGGGGGGAACACTGAAGCTTTCTTT.

This rearrangement joins TRBV10-3 to TRBJ2-5, with TRBD1 matching 10 bases. This CDR3 is 15 amino acids long. With 2 bases clipped from V and 3 bases from J, the junction kept 3 bases outside the gene matches. Germline values: CDR1 ENHRY, CDR2 SYGVKD. CDR3 nucleotides: TGTGCCATCAGTGAGGGACAGGGGGGAGAAGAGACCCAGTACTTC. It codes for CAISEGQGGEETQYF.

The chain carries TRBV13 and TRBJ2-7, with 10 bases that match TRBD1. The germline CDR1 and CDR2 sequences are PRHDT and FYEKMQ (reference sequence). V shed 0 bases, J shed 2 bases, and the junction held 4 bases outside the gene matches. The CDR3 spans 16 residues. This chain's CDR3 is CASSLGPGTGAYEQYF. DNA of the CDR3: TGTGCCAGCAGCTTAGGGCCCGGGACAGGGGCCTACGAGCAGTACTTC.

This clone was seen only once. This sequence joins TRBV6-1 and TRBJ2-5; 7 bases fit TRBD1. The CDR3 length is 14 residues. From germline, CDR1 is MNHNS and CDR2 SASEGT. Trimming removed 5 bases from V and 13 bases from J; junction bases left unmatched: 16. CDR3 in DNA: TGTGCCAGCAGTCCCCGGGACAGAGGAACTCTTCTGTACTTC. As protein: CASSPRDRGTLLYF.

The CDR3 protein is CASSRELYEQYF. The CDR3 DNA reads as TGTGCCAGCAGTCGCGAGCTGTACGAGCAGTACTTC. The chain is built from TRBV28 and TRBJ2-7; D is uncertain. Trimming removed 5 bases from V and 4 bases from J, with 9 bases in between. The CDR3 spans 12 residues. Germline V gives CDR1 MDHEN, CDR2 SYDVKM.

This chain joins TRBV6-6 and TRBJ2-6; tentatively, D is TRBD2 (6 bases). The CDR3 sequence is 15 residues long. Germline V lookup: CDR1 MNHNY, CDR2 SVGAGI (reference sequence). The V end was cut by 7 bases, the J end by 0 bases, with 10 bases between. CDR3 nucleotides: TGTGCCAGCACGGGGGATCCCTCTGGGGCCAACGTCCTGACTTTC. This translates into CASTGDPSGANVLTF.

The chain carries TRBV10-3 and TRBJ1-1; D might be TRBD1 (5 bases). Germline V CDR1 and CDR2: ENHRY, SYGVKD. The CDR3 length is 15 residues. Between the trimmed V and J ends, which lost 2 bases and 2 bases, there was a span of 12 bases. The CDR3 nucleotides read TGTGCCATCAGTGAGAAGATAGGGGCTAACACTGAAGCTTTCTTT. Amino acids: CAISEKIGANTEAFF.

In nucleotides, the CDR3 is TGTGCCAGCAGCTTGGGTGGCAGGGCGAACACCGGGGAGCTGTTTTTT. Encoded protein: CASSLGGRANTGELFF. J is TRBJ2-2 and V is TRBV5-4; perhaps TRBD1 as D (5 bases). The CDR3 is 16 amino acids. The germline V and J ends were trimmed by 0 bases and 0 bases, with 9 bases remaining between them. The V gene's germline CDR1 is SGHNT and CDR2 YYREEE (reference sequence). Full variable domain (rest looked up from reference TRBV5-4 and TRBJ2-2): ETGVTQSPTHLIKTRGQQVTLRCSSQSGHNTVSWYQQALGQGPQFIFQYYREEENGRGNFPPRFSGLQFPNYSSELNVNALELDDSALYLCASSLGGRANTGELFFGEGSRLTVL.

The chain couples TRBV9 to TRBJ2-1, with TRBD2 matching over 8 bases. Germline V gene data show CDR1 as SGDLS and CDR2 as YYNGEE. The CDR3 runs 15 residues. The ends lost 3 bases at V and 0 bases at J; junction bases unmatched: 2. CDR3: CASSESGSSYNEQFF. DNA of the CDR3: TGTGCCAGCAGCGAGAGCGGGAGCTCCTACAATGAGCAGTTCTTC. Full variable domain (outside the CDR3, taken from reference TRBV9 and TRBJ2-1): DSGVTQTPKHLITATGQRVTLRCSPRSGDLSVYWYQQSLDQGLQFLIQYYNGEERAKGNILERFSAQQFPDLHSELNLSSLELGDSALYFCASSESGSSYNEQFFGPGTRLTVL.

Written as DNA, the CDR3 is TGCGCCAGCAGCTTCGGACAGAGAGGTACTGAAGCTTTCTTT. It encodes CASSFGQRGTEAFF. V gene TRBV5-1 combines with J gene TRBJ1-1; TRBD1 might be the D (6 bases). Trimming shortened V by 2 bases and J by 5 bases, and 13 bases separated the two germline ends. CDR1 is SGHRS and CDR2 is YFSETQ in the germline V gene. The CDR3 totals 14 residues.